The present T cell receptor (beta chain) was sequenced within a study of T cell repertoires in cytomegalovirus infection. Study context: Signatures in public TCR beta sequences pointed to both CMV infection and matching HLA type.

Findings and limits, study-wide: HLA-C-restricted CMV-specific TCR beta clonotypes were dominant in the ex vivo response.

TCRdb ran MiXCR on the reads and lists one entry per CDR3 protein. The profile shows around 900,000 distinct CDR3 sequences, approximately 31% of them singletons. This clonotype showed up many times. Its antigen remains unidentified. CDR1 is SGHTA and CDR2 is FQGTGA in the germline V gene. This CDR3 has 13 amino acids. The V end lost 6 bases, the J end lost 2 bases, and 9 bases lay between the germline ends. The sample here was cultured CD8+ T cells from PBMCs, taken from culture after CMV antigen stimulation. The rearrangement joins TRBV7-3 to TRBJ2-3; D uncertain. This clonotype was sampled from a human donor in good health (CMV status not recorded). Some clones in this sample may be carry-over from other donors' samples. The CDR3 DNA reads as TGTGCCAGCAGAGGGCTTTTCACAGATACGCAGTATTTT. This gives the protein CASRGLFTDTQYF.